One and the same sample provided the 7 T cell receptor beta chains below, sequenced in a study of T cell responses to AZD1222 COVID-19 vaccine. Method: immunoSEQ multiplex PCR; TCRdb's copy keeps in-frame clones and lacks some. The data show about 140,000 clones, 80% to 95% seen once. The specimen was peripheral blood, collected 28 days after the second AZD1222 dose. These receptors came from an adult who received the AZD1222 COVID-19 vaccine.

This chain links TRBV6-2 or TRBV6-3 with TRBJ1-1; D ambiguous. CDR3 size: 13 residues. V gave up 2 bases and J gave up 4 bases, with 8 bases separating them. Per the germline V gene, CDR1 is MNHEY and CDR2 is SVGEGT. The CDR3 DNA is TGTGCCAGCAGTTACGGCAGACTCACTGAAGCTTTCTTT. Its protein is CASSYGRLTEAFF.

The rearrangement joins TRBV11-2 to TRBJ1-3; D call uncertain. CDR3 length: 12 residues. The germline V gene has CDR1 SGHAT and CDR2 FQNNGV. Trimming took 1 base from V and 4 from J, leaving 2 bases between them. The CDR3 loop is CASSLGGNTIYF. The CDR3 bases are TGTGCCAGCAGCTTAGGGGGAAACACCATATATTTT.

The rearrangement links TRBV7-9 to TRBJ1-4; D call uncertain. This CDR3 region has 11 residues. Trimming removed 3 bases at V and 6 bases at J, with 2 bases between. In germline, CDR1 is SEHNR, CDR2 FQNEAQ (reference sequence). The CDR3 region is CASSLYEKLFF. Written as DNA, the CDR3 is TGTGCCAGCAGCTTGTATGAAAAACTGTTTTTT.

J is TRBJ1-4 and V is TRBV10-3; 8 bases agree with TRBD1. The germline gives CDR1 ENHRY, CDR2 SYGVKD. Trimming cost V 11 bases and J 2 bases; bases outside gene matches: 10. The length of the CDR3 is 15 residues. Here the CDR3 reads CAVRQGLATNEKLFF. In nucleotides, the CDR3 is TGTGCCGTTCGACAGGGGTTGGCGACTAATGAAAAACTGTTTTTT.

The chain couples TRBV4-1 to TRBJ2-3; D might be TRBD2 (5 bases). This CDR3 is built from 14 residues. V gave up 4 bases and J gave up 3 bases, with 11 bases separating them. Germline V gene lookup returns CDR1 MGHRA and CDR2 YSYEKL. CDR3 DNA sequence: TGCGCCAGCAGCCCCGAGGGCGGGACAGATACGCAGTATTTT. It specifies CASSPEGGTDTQYF.

This chain uses TRBV5-1 with TRBJ1-1; TRBD1 is a possible D gene (5 bases). Germline CDR1 is SGHRS and CDR2 is YFSETQ. The V gene lost 7 bases and the J gene lost 8 bases, with 12 bases spanning the gap. The CDR3 spans 11 residues. The CDR3 bases are TGCGCCAGCCTCTCAGGGAAGGAAGCTTTCTTT. Protein sequence: CASLSGKEAFF.

The V and J genes are TRBV4-3 and TRBJ2-3; D gene unclear. Germline assignment: CDR1 LGHNA and CDR2 YSLEER. The CDR3 extends over 17 amino acids. Trimming took off 0 bases at V and 4 bases at J, with 17 bases between the two ends. CDR3 bases: TGCGCCAGCAGCCAAGAAACGTCGGCCTCTTGGGCAGATACGCAGTATTTT. Translated: CASSQETSASWADTQYF.